The following is a T cell receptor beta chain sequence with its context. Here immunoSEQ multiplex PCR was the method, and the copy in TCRdb shows in-frame clones only, minus some. The sample includes about 59,000 clones, 91% of them seen just once. The data were obtained in a study of blood T cell repertoires in COVID-19. The CDR3 consists of 13 residues. The germline V and J ends were trimmed by 5 bases and 2 bases, with 9 bases remaining between them. Germline V gene data show CDR1 as SGHVS and CDR2 as FNYEAQ. This clonotype originated in a human donor in a cohort sampled during active COVID-19. Sequencing input: peripheral blood. The gene calls are TRBV7-6 and TRBJ1-2; tentatively, D is TRBD1 (6 bases). The CDR3 nucleotides read TGTGCCAGCAGCCGCACAGGGAACTATGGCTACACCTTC. Encoded protein: CASSRTGNYGYTF.